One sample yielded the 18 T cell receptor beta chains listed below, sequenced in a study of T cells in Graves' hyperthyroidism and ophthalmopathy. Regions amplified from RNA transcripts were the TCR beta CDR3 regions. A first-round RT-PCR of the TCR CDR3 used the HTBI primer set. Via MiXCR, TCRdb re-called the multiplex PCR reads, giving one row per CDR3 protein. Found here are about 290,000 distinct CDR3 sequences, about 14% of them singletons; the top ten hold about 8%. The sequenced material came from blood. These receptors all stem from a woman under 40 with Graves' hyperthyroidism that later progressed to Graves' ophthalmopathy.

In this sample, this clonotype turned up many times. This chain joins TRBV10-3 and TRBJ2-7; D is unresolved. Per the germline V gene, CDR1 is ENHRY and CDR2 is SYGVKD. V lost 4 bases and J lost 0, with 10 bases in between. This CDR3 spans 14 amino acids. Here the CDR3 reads CAISVGGSSYEQYF. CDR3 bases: TGTGCCATCAGTGTGGGCGGAAGCTCCTACGAGCAGTACTTC.

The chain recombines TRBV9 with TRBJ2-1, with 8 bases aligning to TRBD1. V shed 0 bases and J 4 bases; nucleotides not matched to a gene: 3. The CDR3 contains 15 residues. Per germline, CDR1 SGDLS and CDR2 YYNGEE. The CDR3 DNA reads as TGTGCCAGCAGCGTAGGAACAGGGGGGTACAATGAGCAGTTCTTC. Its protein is CASSVGTGGYNEQFF.

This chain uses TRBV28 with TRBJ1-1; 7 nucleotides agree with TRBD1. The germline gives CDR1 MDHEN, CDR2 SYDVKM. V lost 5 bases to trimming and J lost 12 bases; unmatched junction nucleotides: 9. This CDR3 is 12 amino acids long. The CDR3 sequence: CASSRQGYITFF. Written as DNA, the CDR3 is TGTGCCAGCAGTCGACAGGGCTATATCACTTTCTTT.

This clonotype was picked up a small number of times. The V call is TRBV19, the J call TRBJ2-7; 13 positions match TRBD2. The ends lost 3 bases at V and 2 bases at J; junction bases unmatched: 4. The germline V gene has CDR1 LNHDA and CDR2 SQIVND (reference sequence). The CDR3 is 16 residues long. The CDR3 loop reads CASSITGLAGAYEQYF. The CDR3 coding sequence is TGTGCCAGTAGTATCACAGGACTAGCGGGAGCCTACGAGCAGTACTTC.

CDR3 region: CASRRMGFANTGELFF. In DNA, the CDR3 is TGTGCCAGCAGGAGGATGGGGTTCGCGAACACCGGGGAGCTGTTTTTT. The chain has TRBV27 and TRBJ2-2; the D is unclear. Trimming took off 6 bases at V and 0 bases at J, with 14 bases between the two ends. Germline-derived CDR1 and CDR2 are MNHEY and SMNVEV (reference sequence). The length of the CDR3 is 16 residues.

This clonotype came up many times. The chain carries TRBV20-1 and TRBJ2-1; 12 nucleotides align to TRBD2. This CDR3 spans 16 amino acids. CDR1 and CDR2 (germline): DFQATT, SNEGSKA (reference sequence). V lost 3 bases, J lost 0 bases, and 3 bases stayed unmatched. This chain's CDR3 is CSASLTSGSSYNEQFF. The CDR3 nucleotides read TGCAGTGCTAGTTTGACTAGCGGGAGCTCCTACAATGAGCAGTTCTTC.

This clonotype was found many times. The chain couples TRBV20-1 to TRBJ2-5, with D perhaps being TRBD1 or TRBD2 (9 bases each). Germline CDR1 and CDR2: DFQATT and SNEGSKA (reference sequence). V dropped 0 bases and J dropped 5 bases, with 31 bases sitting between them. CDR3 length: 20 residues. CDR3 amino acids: CSARDLLGTGHSGSPETQYF. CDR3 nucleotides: TGCAGTGCTAGAGATCTCCTAGGGACAGGGCATAGCGGGAGCCCGGAGACCCAGTACTTC.

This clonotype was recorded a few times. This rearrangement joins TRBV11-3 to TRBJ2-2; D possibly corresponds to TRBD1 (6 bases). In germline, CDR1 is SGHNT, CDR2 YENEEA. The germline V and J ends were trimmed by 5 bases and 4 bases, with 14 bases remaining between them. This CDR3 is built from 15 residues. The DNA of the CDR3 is TGTGCCAGCAGCGAAACAGGGTACGGCACCGGGGAGCTGTTTTTT. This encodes CASSETGYGTGELFF.

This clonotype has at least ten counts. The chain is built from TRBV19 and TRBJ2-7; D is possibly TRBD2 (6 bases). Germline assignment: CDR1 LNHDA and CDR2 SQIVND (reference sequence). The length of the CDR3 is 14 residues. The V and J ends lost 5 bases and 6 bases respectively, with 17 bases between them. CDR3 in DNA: TGTGCCAGTAGTCTGACACGGAGGGCTCGCGAGCAGTACTTC. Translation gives CASSLTRRAREQYF. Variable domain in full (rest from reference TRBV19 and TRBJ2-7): DGGITQSPKYLFRKEGQNVTLSCEQNLNHDAMYWYRQDPGQGLRLIYYSQIVNDFQKGDIAEGYSVSREKKESFPLTVTSAQKNPTAFYLCASSLTRRAREQYFGPGTRLTVT.

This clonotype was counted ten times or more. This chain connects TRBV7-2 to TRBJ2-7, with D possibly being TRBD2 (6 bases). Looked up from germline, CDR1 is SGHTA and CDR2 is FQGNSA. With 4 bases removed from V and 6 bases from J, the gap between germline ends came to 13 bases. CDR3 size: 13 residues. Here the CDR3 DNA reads TGTGCCAGCAGCTCCGGGACTTACCTCGAGCAGTACTTC. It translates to CASSSGTYLEQYF.

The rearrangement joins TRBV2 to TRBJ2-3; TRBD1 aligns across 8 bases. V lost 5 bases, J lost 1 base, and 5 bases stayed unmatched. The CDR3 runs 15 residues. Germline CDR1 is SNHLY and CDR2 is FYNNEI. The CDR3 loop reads CASSNLQGGTDTQYF. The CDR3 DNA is TGTGCCAGCAGTAACCTACAGGGGGGCACAGATACGCAGTATTTT.

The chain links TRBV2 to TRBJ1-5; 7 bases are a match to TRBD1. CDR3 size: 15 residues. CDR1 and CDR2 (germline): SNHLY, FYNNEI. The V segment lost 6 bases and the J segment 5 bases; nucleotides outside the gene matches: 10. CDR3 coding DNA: TGTGCCAGCAGCCGATCCGACAGGGAGCATCAGCCCCAGCATTTT. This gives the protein CASSRSDREHQPQHF.

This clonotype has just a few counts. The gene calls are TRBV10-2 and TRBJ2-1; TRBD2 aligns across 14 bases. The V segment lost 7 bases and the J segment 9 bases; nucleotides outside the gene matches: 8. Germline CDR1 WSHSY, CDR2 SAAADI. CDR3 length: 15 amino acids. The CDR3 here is CASNRLAGGGGEQFF. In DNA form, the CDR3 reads TGCGCCAGCAACCGACTAGCGGGGGGGGGGGGTGAGCAGTTCTTC.

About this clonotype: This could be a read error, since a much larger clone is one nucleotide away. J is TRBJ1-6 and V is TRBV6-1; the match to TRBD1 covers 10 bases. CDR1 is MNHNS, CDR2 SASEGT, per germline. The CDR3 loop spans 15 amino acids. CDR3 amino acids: CASIPRDRGNLPLHF. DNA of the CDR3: TGTGCCAGCATCCCCCGGGACAGGGGCAATTTACCCCTCCACTTT.

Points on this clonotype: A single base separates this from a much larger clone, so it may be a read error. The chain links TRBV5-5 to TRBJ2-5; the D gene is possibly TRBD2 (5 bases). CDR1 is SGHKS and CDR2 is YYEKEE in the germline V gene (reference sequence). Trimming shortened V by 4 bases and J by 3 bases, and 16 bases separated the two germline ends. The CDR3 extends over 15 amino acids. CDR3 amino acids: CASSREGSGEETQYF. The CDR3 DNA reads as TGTGCCAGCAGCCGAGAGGGCTCCGGCGAAGAGACCCAGTACTTC.

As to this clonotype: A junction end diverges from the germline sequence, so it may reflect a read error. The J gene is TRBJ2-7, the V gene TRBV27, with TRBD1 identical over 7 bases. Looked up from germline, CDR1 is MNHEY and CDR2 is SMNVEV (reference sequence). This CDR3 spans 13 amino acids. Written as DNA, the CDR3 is TGTGCCGGCAGACCGGGACAGAGTTACGAGCAGTACTTC. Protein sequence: CAGRPGQSYEQYF.

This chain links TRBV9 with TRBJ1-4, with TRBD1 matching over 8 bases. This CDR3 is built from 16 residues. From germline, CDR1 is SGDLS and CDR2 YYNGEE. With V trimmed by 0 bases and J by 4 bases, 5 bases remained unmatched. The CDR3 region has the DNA TGTGCCAGCAGCGTAGCTGGAACAGGGGGTAATGAAAAACTGTTTTTT. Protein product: CASSVAGTGGNEKLFF.

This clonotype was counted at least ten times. The CDR3 DNA sequence: TGTGCCAGCTCAGGCGGGACAGGCGCCCCCAATGAGCAGTTCTTC. Protein sequence: CASSGGTGAPNEQFF. V usage is TRBV18 and J usage is TRBJ2-1; the match to TRBD1 covers 8 bases. Unmatched junction bases numbered 9, after V lost 5 bases and J lost 6 bases. The CDR3 runs to 15 residues. Germline lookup yields CDR1 KGHSH and CDR2 LQKENI.